These T cell receptor beta chains were read from a single sample in a study of blood T cells in healthy people across ages. TCRdb analysed the 5' RACE reads with MiXCR anew, one entry per CDR3 protein. The table has about 650,000 distinct CDR3 sequences, about a third seen once. The sample taken for sequencing was blood. The receptors originated from a woman of 80 years or more in good health. Both conserved end residues are trimmed from each CDR3. Fields, in order: CDR3 protein, V gene, CDR3 length, J gene.

ASSLEAERTEAF	TRBV5-1	12	TRBJ1-1
ASSAGLWQPQH	TRBV2	11	TRBJ1-5
ASGRGLQETQY	TRBV6-1	11	TRBJ2-5
ASSLSEEYTEAF	TRBV7-8	12	TRBJ1-1
ASSNYRDKAYEQY	TRBV6-6	13	TRBJ2-7
ASSSTTGRNEQF	TRBV18	12	TRBJ2-1
ASSYSTRAGETQY	TRBV6-6	13	TRBJ2-5
ASSRIWGGIDTEAF	TRBV4-1	14	TRBJ1-1
SVSQGAGAEAF	TRBV29-1	11	TRBJ1-1
ASSLIQGSGNTIY	TRBV7-8	13	TRBJ1-3
AGRPRQGRSTEAF	TRBV28	13	TRBJ1-1
ASSQGSLVDYEQY	TRBV4-1	13	TRBJ2-7
SVAGQGYGYT	TRBV29-1	10	TRBJ1-2
SARGLPGPENADTQY	TRBV20-1	15	TRBJ2-3
ASSLGGRVDTEAF	TRBV7-2	13	TRBJ1-1
ASSTGLAGVETQY	TRBV5-1	13	TRBJ2-5
ASSNQGGGSTIY	TRBV7-6	12	TRBJ1-3
ASSYSGPYEQY	TRBV6-2/TRBV6-3	11	TRBJ2-7
SARDLSGYNEQF	TRBV20-1	12	TRBJ2-1
ASSLSLYNSPLH	TRBV5-1	12	TRBJ1-6
AISGGTGTSVREQY	TRBV10-3	14	TRBJ2-7
SARRWDRGEYEQY	TRBV20-1	13	TRBJ2-7
ASSYGRGRVSNQPQH	TRBV6-2/TRBV6-3	15	TRBJ1-5
ASKRSDSADEQY	TRBV6-2/TRBV6-3	12	-
ASSYAGGNNEQY	TRBV7-9	12	TRBJ2-5
ASSLGSREQY	TRBV28	10	TRBJ2-7
AWSAGRGGLTDTQY	TRBV30	14	TRBJ2-3
ASSPDQGLWTEAF	TRBV7-2	13	TRBJ1-1
ASNGDYGYT	TRBV6-1	9	TRBJ1-2
ASSRGQEHSPLH	TRBV7-3	12	TRBJ1-6
ASSAPGLAGYNEQF	TRBV25-1	14	TRBJ2-1